This T cell receptor beta chain was found in a study of beta chain features in type 1 diabetes. The CDR3 has 14 residues. Between the trimmed V and J ends, which lost 4 bases and 1 base, there was a span of 11 bases. Germline V gene data show CDR1 as SQVTM and CDR2 as ANQGSEA. Every donor provided one heparinised blood draw, which averaged approximately 100 mL. CD45RO/CCR7/CD25/CD127/CD95/CD27 sorting isolated CD4+ naive, central memory, regulatory and stem cell-like memory cells. Reverse transcription of all isolated RNA meant that expressed TCRB transcripts were sequenced. Profiling relied on immunoSEQ multiplex PCR, and the TCRdb table lists in-frame clones only, not all of them. Here the sample spans some 360,000 clones, about 20% being singletons.

This TCR was recovered from a woman aged 18-35 years in good health. V is TRBV29-1 and J is TRBJ2-1; tentative D call: TRBD2 (6 bases). Specimen: naive CD4+ T cells from blood. The CDR3 loop reads CSVGGRRSYNEQFF. The CDR3 nucleotides are TGCAGCGTTGGAGGGAGGAGATCCTACAATGAGCAGTTCTTC.